The T cell receptor (beta chain) described here comes from a study of blood T cells in healthy people across ages (dated by TCRdb to about 2015). In terms of the full investigation: In model experiments, template switching captured about one uniquely barcoded TCR beta cDNA molecule for every two T cells. The donors were divided into four age groups: young (average approximately 15 years), middle-aged (roughly 40), aged (approximately 62) and long-lived (about 80). Age-related changes in TCR beta repertoire diversity were measured in the study by deep sequencing normalized with unique cDNA molecular identifiers. Using the same blood draw, the study looked at two additional independent replicas of 1 million unique cDNA reads for two donors, one aged 18 to 30 and the other aged 80 or older. The investigation overall reported the following: Because donor CMV infection status was unknown, age-related changes in expanded clonotypes were potentially confounded. Estimates of total diversity from one million sequenced T cells were regarded as lower bounds and underestimates. Observed TCR beta diversity per million T cells fell roughly linearly with age, and a significant reduction was already apparent by age around 40. Since profiling was done on bulk unsorted PBMCs, naive and antigen-experienced compartments could not be conclusively compared. Compared with the aged group, more naive CD4+ T cells, fewer expanded clones and increased TCR diversity were shown by the long-lived group, suggesting age selection. Observed TCR beta diversity correlated strongly with the percentage of naive T cells measured by flow cytometry.

The roughly 39 donors, aged 6 to 90 years, were systemically healthy Caucasian individuals from Russia. Each donor gave around 9 milliliters of peripheral blood, collected into EDTA-treated Vacutainer tubes. Ficoll-Paque density-gradient centrifugation was used to isolate PBMCs, with at least 7 million per sample. Trizol reagent was used to extract total RNA from PBMCs, with at least 6 micrograms per sample. Naive CD45RAhigh/CD27high T cell percentages were measured by flow cytometry on a PBMC aliquot from every donor. Spanning cysteine to phenylalanine, the CDR3 consists of 16 amino acids. Only CDR3 DNA remains: 48 bases, in frame from the first base. The germline V gene provides CDR1 SGHVS and CDR2 FNYEAQ. The library was generated by 5' RACE. The sequencer listed for this sample is Illumina HiSeq 2500. A second PCR of about 6 to 11 cycles was performed with a sample-barcoded 5' primer and a J-beta primer mix. Each TCR beta cDNA molecule received a unique molecular identifier from a template-switch 5' adaptor carrying 12 random nucleotides. At least 3 million CDR3-containing paired-end reads were obtained from each sample. First-strand cDNA was synthesized from all RNA with the Mint cDNA synthesis kit, primed by a TRBC-specific oligonucleotide. Following uracil-DNA glycosylase treatment, all cDNA underwent a first 18-cycle PCR with the universal primers M1SS and BC2_uni_R. In the original analysis: Normalization of each sample was performed by random selection of 1 million high-quality reads, each carrying a distinct molecular identifier. Reads sharing molecular identifiers were discarded rather than binned into consensus sequences. CDR3 identification, clonotype clustering and error correction used MiTCR with a Q25 quality threshold and the strictest error-elimination algorithm. A nonparametric unseen species model with Euler transformation was used to estimate a lower bound on total TCR beta diversity. TCRdb passed the public sequencing reads through fastp at Q25 and MiXCR, retaining productive beta sequences. All rows with the same CDR3 protein become a single entry with the most common DNA and genes. In this record, the V and J calls reflect TCRdb's handling and not the investigators' own analysis. This sample lists around 1,000,000 distinct CDR3 sequences; around 27% were detected once. Less than 0.85% of the sample rests with the top ten.

Comments on this clonotype: Its recognized antigen is unknown. Per-base quality was not reported, and no clone a single base away is much larger than it.

The sample also formed part of further work on T cells of mothers and their children. As the second paper documents: The donors were nine systemically healthy Caucasian individuals, made up of three mothers and their six children. cDNA synthesis used all of the extracted RNA, with 1.5 ug of RNA in each 15 ul reaction. In the second PCR, the M1S primer introduced both the sample barcodes and 2-4 random nucleotides. Each mother yielded over 10 million TCR beta CDR3 reads and each child some 3 million reads. Thymic selection similarly shapes TCR recombination output in related and unrelated pairs, with minor effect from inherited differences. Normalized repertoire overlap was always slightly but never significantly higher in related than unrelated mother-child pairs. No persistent microchimeric T cell clones were detected, at a sensitivity of about 100 clones per million clonotypes. To look for features that set related mother-child pairs apart from unrelated individuals, the researchers ran deep NGS to compare the TCR beta repertoires of mothers and children. The mean age was about 37 +/- 4 years for the mothers and around 11 +/- 4 years for the children. Libraries were sequenced on Illumina HiSeq 2000 with 100+100 nt paired-end reads after adapter ligation with NEBNext reagents. To prevent cross-contamination, the mother and child libraries were prepared a month apart and were sequenced in separate runs. Between about 500,000 and 2,300,000 distinct TCR beta clonotypes were identified per donor. Naive TCR beta clonotypes were estimated from low-frequency clonotypes matched to each donor's FACS-determined naive share, without sorting.

Sequenced input: blood. The V and J segments used are TRBV7-6 and TRBJ2-5; TRBD2 matches 8 bases in the middle. The DNA end lines up better with TRBJ2-1; the J call may be wrong. This clonotype was sampled from a girl aged 2 to 10 in good health. The DNA is TGTGCCAGCAGCCCCTCCCCGGGAGGGATCGGTAATGAGCAGTTCTTC. Translated, it reads CASSPSPGGIGNEQFF.